The 28 T cell receptor beta chains below were found in one sample sequenced in a study of CD8 T cells in ankylosing spondylitis. TCRdb re-derived calls from the 5' RACE reads in MiXCR, one entry per CDR3 protein. This sample carries roughly 250,000 distinct CDR3 sequences, 10% to 13% of them seen once, and the ten largest clones take 2.6%. The sequencing input was blood, either unsorted or a sorted T cell fraction (not recorded which). The receptors come from a male donor with ankylosing spondylitis or in good health (not recorded which).

V is TRBV10-3 and J is TRBJ1-1, with 7 bases that match TRBD1. The CDR3 extends over 15 amino acids. Germline V lookup: CDR1 ENHRY, CDR2 SYGVKD. Germline trimming cut 6 bases from V and 4 bases from J; bases unmatched to any gene: 11. The CDR3: CAISFDRAGGTEAFF. The CDR3 DNA is TGTGCCATCAGCTTCGACAGGGCTGGGGGCACTGAAGCTTTCTTT.

This clonotype was counted only a few times. This chain links TRBV7-6 with TRBJ1-5; D remains ambiguous. CDR1 is SGHVS, CDR2 FNYEAQ, per germline. V lost 2 bases to trimming and J lost 1 base, with 9 bases between them. The CDR3 runs 15 residues. CDR3 in DNA: TGTGCCAGCAGCTTAAGTTCCGTAAGCAATCAGCCCCAGCATTTT. It encodes CASSLSSVSNQPQHF.

This clonotype showed up just a few times. This chain uses TRBV6-5 with TRBJ1-2, with D possibly matching TRBD1 (6 bases). Per germline, CDR1 MNHEY and CDR2 SVGAGI. The V and J ends lost 2 bases and 6 bases respectively, with 10 bases between them. This CDR3 comprises 13 residues. The CDR3 sequence: CASSYGTGNGYTF. DNA for the CDR3: TGTGCCAGCAGTTACGGTACAGGGAATGGCTACACCTTC.

In its sample, this clonotype was seen many times. This chain connects TRBV30 to TRBJ2-7; D ambiguous. The CDR3 covers 12 residues. V lost 2 bases and J 4 bases, leaving 9 bases between the germline ends. CDR1 GTSNPN and CDR2 SVGIG come from the germline V gene (reference sequence). CDR3 bases: TGTGCCTGGAGTATATCGACTTACGAGCAGTACTTC. It is translated as CAWSISTYEQYF.

This clonotype was seen at least ten times. The chain carries TRBV7-9 and TRBJ1-6; tentatively, D is TRBD1 (5 bases). The CDR3 is 16 amino acids. With 1 base removed from V and 9 bases from J, the gap between germline ends came to 16 bases. Germline assignment: CDR1 SEHNR and CDR2 FQNEAQ (reference sequence). CDR3 nucleotide sequence: TGTGCCAGCAGCTTAGAGTCGTTAGGGGCCACTTCACCCCTCCACTTT. Translated, it gives CASSLESLGATSPLHF.

In this sample, this clonotype turned up many times. The CDR3 loop reads CASAILSTDTQYF. The CDR3 nucleotides read TGTGCCAGCGCAATCCTAAGCACAGATACGCAGTATTTT. J is TRBJ2-3 and V is TRBV2; D is unclear. CDR1 SNHLY and CDR2 FYNNEI come from the germline V gene. V was clipped by 8 bases and J by 0 bases, with 9 bases between them. This CDR3 is 13 amino acids long.

This clonotype was found a few times. This chain joins TRBV10-3 and TRBJ2-7; D not certain. The length of the CDR3 is 16 residues. Germline CDR1 and CDR2: ENHRY and SYGVKD. V dropped 4 bases and J dropped 0 bases, with 16 bases sitting between them. CDR3 nucleotides: TGTGCCATCAGTGGGGCAGGTTCCGCGAGCTCCTACGAGCAGTACTTC. This sequence encodes CAISGAGSASSYEQYF.

This clonotype was counted ten times or more. This rearrangement joins TRBV12-3 or TRBV12-4 to TRBJ1-3; the D is unclear. CDR3 size: 13 residues. With 7 bases removed from V and 8 bases from J, the gap between germline ends came to 15 bases. The CDR3 loop reads CASTLPPGDTIYF. In DNA form, the CDR3 reads TGTGCCAGCACCCTACCCCCCGGGGACACCATATATTTT.

This clonotype appeared many times. The chain is built from TRBV30 and TRBJ1-5; 9 nucleotides line up with TRBD1. The CDR3 runs 13 residues. In germline, CDR1 is GTSNPN, CDR2 SVGIG (reference sequence). V was clipped by 1 base and J by 7 bases; unmatched bases: 2. CDR3 nucleotides: TGTGCCTGGAGTGGGACAGGGGAGCAGCCCCAGCATTTT. It yields the protein CAWSGTGEQPQHF.

This clonotype appeared a few times. The rearrangement uses TRBV10-3 and TRBJ2-5; D is perhaps TRBD1 or TRBD2 (5 bases each). Trimming pared 8 bases from V and 1 base from J, leaving 11 bases between. Germline V gene lookup returns CDR1 ENHRY and CDR2 SYGVKD. The CDR3 is made up of 13 amino acids. Written as DNA, the CDR3 is TGTGCCATCCGTCGGGGCCTCCAAGAGACCCAGTACTTC. Its protein is CAIRRGLQETQYF.

This clonotype was seen at least ten times. The gene calls are TRBV29-1 and TRBJ1-1, with 7 bases that match TRBD1. V lost 7 bases to trimming and J lost 1 base; unmatched junction nucleotides: 6. The CDR3 has 13 residues. CDR1 is SQVTM, CDR2 ANQGSEA, per germline. CDR3 in DNA: TGCAGCGCGAACAGGGGTTCGAACACTGAAGCTTTCTTT. Its translation is CSANRGSNTEAFF. Full variable domain (outside the CDR3, taken from reference TRBV29-1 and TRBJ1-1): SAVISQKPSRDICQRGTSLTIQCQVDSQVTMMFWYRQQPGQSLTLIATANQGSEATYESGFVIDKFPISRPNLTFSTLTVSNMSPEDSSIYLCSANRGSNTEAFFGQGTRLTVV.

This clonotype was recorded many times. J is TRBJ1-2 and V is TRBV12-3 or TRBV12-4, with D unclear. The CDR3 totals 13 residues. V lost 2 bases, J lost 8 bases, and 12 bases lay in between. CDR3 bases: TGTGCCAGCAGTTTAAGCTCATCACAGGGCTACACCTTC. Translating it yields CASSLSSSQGYTF.

In this sample, this clonotype turned up many times. The rearrangement uses TRBV27 and TRBJ2-5; a possible D gene is TRBD2 (6 bases). Germline-derived CDR1 and CDR2 are MNHEY and SMNVEV (reference sequence). The CDR3 runs 13 residues. V was shortened by 6 bases and J by 6 bases, with 14 bases between the two germline ends. This CDR3 reads CASSATSPKTQYF. CDR3 nucleotide sequence: TGTGCCAGCAGCGCGACTAGTCCCAAGACCCAGTACTTC.

This clonotype was detected ten times or more. The rearrangement links TRBV11-2 to TRBJ2-3, with unresolved D. The CDR3 runs 14 residues. The germline V gene encodes CDR1 SGHAT and CDR2 FQNNGV. Deletions cut 5 bases from V and 4 bases from J, with 13 bases between. CDR3 region: CASSRTIGSDTQYF. Here the CDR3 DNA reads TGTGCCAGCAGCCGGACGATCGGGTCAGATACGCAGTATTTT. Full variable domain (remainder filled in from reference TRBV11-2 and TRBJ2-3): EAGVAQSPRYKIIEKRQSVAFWCNPISGHATLYWYQQILGQGPKLLIQFQNNGVVDDSQLPKDRFSAERLKGVDSTLKIQPAKLEDSAVYLCASSRTIGSDTQYFGPGTRLTVL.

This clonotype has ten or more counts. This rearrangement joins TRBV12-3 or TRBV12-4 to TRBJ1-2; D uncertain. V dropped 1 base and J dropped 4 bases, with 13 bases sitting between them. CDR3 length: 15 amino acids. CDR3 coding DNA: TGTGCCAGCAGTTTAGGAGGCAGCTCGGGCTATGGCTACACCTTC. It codes for CASSLGGSSGYGYTF.

Only one count was recorded for this clonotype. A read error may account for a junction end that differs from germline. This rearrangement joins TRBV11-2 to TRBJ2-1, with TRBD2 matching 11 bases. The germline CDR1 and CDR2 sequences are SGHAT and FQNNGV. There are 15 residues in the CDR3. CDR3 protein: CVSSLELAGVNEQFF. The CDR3 DNA reads as TGTGTCAGCAGCTTAGAACTAGCGGGAGTCAATGAGCAGTTCTTC.

This clonotype was observed many times. The chain joins TRBV5-5 to TRBJ1-1; tentative D call: TRBD1 (6 bases). Trimming took 0 bases from V and 3 from J, leaving 9 bases between them. The V gene's germline CDR1 is SGHKS and CDR2 YYEKEE (reference sequence). There are 14 residues in the CDR3. Here the CDR3 reads CASSLDGGHTEAFF. CDR3 sequence (DNA): TGTGCCAGCAGCTTGGACGGGGGGCACACTGAAGCTTTCTTT. The complete variable domain, with remaining parts taken from reference TRBV5-5 and TRBJ1-1, reads DAGVTQSPTHLIKTRGQQVTLRCSPISGHKSVSWYQQVLGQGPQFIFQYYEKEERGRGNFPDRFSARQFPNYSSELNVNALLLGDSALYLCASSLDGGHTEAFFGQGTRLTVV.

The chain recombines TRBV6-1 with TRBJ1-2; the D gene is possibly TRBD1 (6 bases). This CDR3 spans 13 amino acids. The V gene's germline CDR1 is MNHNS and CDR2 SASEGT. Trimming cost V 7 bases and J 4 bases, with 13 bases left between them. CDR3 protein: CASTGGQSYGYTF. DNA of the CDR3: TGTGCCAGCACTGGGGGGCAGAGCTATGGCTACACCTTC.

This clonotype was detected ten times or more. The chain couples TRBV20-1 to TRBJ1-2, with 8 positions matching TRBD1. Trimming at V came to 6 bases and at J to 2 bases, leaving 8 bases not matched to a gene. Germline CDR1 and CDR2: DFQATT and SNEGSKA (reference sequence). CDR3 size: 14 residues. The chain's CDR3 is CSARWDRLNYGYTF. The CDR3 DNA reads TGCAGTGCCCGATGGGACAGGCTCAACTATGGCTACACCTTC.

Comments on this clonotype: This sequence may be a read error, since a much larger clone differs from it by one base. The chain links TRBV27 to TRBJ2-1, with D possibly being TRBD1 (5 bases). The CDR3 extends over 13 amino acids. V lost 6 bases to trimming and J lost 5 bases, with 11 bases between them. Germline CDR1 and CDR2: MNHEY and SMNVEV (reference sequence). The DNA for the CDR3 is TGTGCCAGCAGGACAGACCTCCACAATGAGCAGTTCTTC. It is translated as CASRTDLHNEQFF.

This clonotype was observed at least ten times. The chain joins TRBV5-1 to TRBJ1-5; unclear D gene. Per the germline V gene, CDR1 is SGHRS and CDR2 is YFSETQ. The CDR3 contains 12 residues. The V and J ends lost 0 bases and 9 bases respectively, with 7 bases between them. The CDR3 loop reads CASSLEGGPQHF. The CDR3 DNA is TGCGCCAGCAGCTTGGAAGGCGGGCCCCAGCATTTT.

This clonotype was recorded a few times. The chain uses TRBV5-6 and TRBJ2-7; D may be TRBD2 (5 bases). V lost 9 bases and J lost 3, with 16 bases in between. This CDR3 spans 13 amino acids. Germline V gene data show CDR1 as SGHDT and CDR2 as YYEEEE. The CDR3 nucleotides read TGTGCCATGGCCCCCGGGGTGTACTACGAGCAGTACTTC. Translated: CAMAPGVYYEQYF.

In its sample, this clonotype was seen many times. This chain connects TRBV9 to TRBJ2-1; a possible D gene is TRBD2 (5 bases). V dropped 0 bases and J dropped 8 bases, with 12 bases sitting between them. The CDR3 loop spans 14 amino acids. Germline assignment: CDR1 SGDLS and CDR2 YYNGEE. Written as DNA, the CDR3 is TGTGCCAGCAGCGTAGATGCGGCCGGGGATGAGCAGTTCTTC. Amino acid sequence: CASSVDAAGDEQFF. Variable domain in full (rest from reference TRBV9 and TRBJ2-1): DSGVTQTPKHLITATGQRVTLRCSPRSGDLSVYWYQQSLDQGLQFLIQYYNGEERAKGNILERFSAQQFPDLHSELNLSSLELGDSALYFCASSVDAAGDEQFFGPGTRLTVL.

This clonotype was counted ten times or more. The gene calls are TRBV9 and TRBJ2-1, with D tentatively TRBD1 (6 bases). The CDR3 length is 13 residues. V lost 5 bases, J lost 3 bases, and 9 bases lay in between. Germline V gives CDR1 SGDLS, CDR2 YYNGEE. CDR3 protein: CASSRDNYNEQFF. The CDR3 DNA reads TGTGCCAGCAGTAGGGACAACTACAATGAGCAGTTCTTC.

This clonotype was seen at least ten times. DNA of the CDR3: TGCGCCAGCAGCCAAGAACCAGGACCGGGTACGAGCTCCTACAATGAGCAGTTCTTC. It encodes CASSQEPGPGTSSYNEQFF. The rearrangement joins TRBV4-1 to TRBJ2-1; D gene ambiguous. This CDR3 spans 19 amino acids. Between the trimmed V and J ends, which lost 0 bases and 0 bases, there was a span of 18 bases. Germline lookup yields CDR1 MGHRA and CDR2 YSYEKL.

This clonotype was recorded many times. The V call is TRBV6-1, the J call TRBJ1-5, with unresolved D. The CDR3 consists of 13 residues. The ends were cut back, 2 bases at V and 6 bases at J, with 8 bases in the middle. The V gene's germline CDR1 is MNHNS and CDR2 SASEGT. The CDR3 DNA reads TGTGCCAGCAGTGAAAAGTTGGGTCAGCCCCAGCATTTT. Translating it yields CASSEKLGQPQHF.

This clonotype was seen repeatedly, ten times or more. The genes are TRBV12-3 or TRBV12-4 and TRBJ1-1; TRBD1 aligns across 8 bases. Unmatched junction bases numbered 9, after V lost 5 bases and J lost 4 bases. The CDR3 extends over 15 amino acids. The CDR3 DNA follows: TGTGCCAGCAGTCCTCAGGGGGCTGGGATCACTGAAGCTTTCTTT. Translating gives CASSPQGAGITEAFF.

Many counts were recorded for this clonotype. The J gene is TRBJ2-3, the V gene TRBV12-3 or TRBV12-4; 9 positions agree with TRBD1. V was pared by 3 bases and J by 3 bases, with 1 base of the junction left unmatched. The CDR3 sequence is 14 residues long. Here the CDR3 reads CASSFGQGTDTQYF. In nucleotides, the CDR3 is TGTGCCAGCAGTTTCGGACAGGGGACAGATACGCAGTATTTT.